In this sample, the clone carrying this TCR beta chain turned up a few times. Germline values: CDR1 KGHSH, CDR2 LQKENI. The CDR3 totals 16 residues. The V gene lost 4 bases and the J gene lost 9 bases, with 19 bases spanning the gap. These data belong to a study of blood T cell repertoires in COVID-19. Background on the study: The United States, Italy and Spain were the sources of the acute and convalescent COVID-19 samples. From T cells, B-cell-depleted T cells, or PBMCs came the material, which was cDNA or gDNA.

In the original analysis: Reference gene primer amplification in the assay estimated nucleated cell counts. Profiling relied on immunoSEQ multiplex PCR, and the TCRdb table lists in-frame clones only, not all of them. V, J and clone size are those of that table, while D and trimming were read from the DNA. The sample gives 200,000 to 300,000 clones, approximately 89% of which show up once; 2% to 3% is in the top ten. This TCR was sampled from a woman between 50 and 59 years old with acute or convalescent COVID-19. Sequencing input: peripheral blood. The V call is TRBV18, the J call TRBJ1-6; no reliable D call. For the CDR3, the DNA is TGTGCCAGCTCACTGGACTCATTTGACGTGGGTTCACCCCTCCACTTT. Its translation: CASSLDSFDVGSPLHF. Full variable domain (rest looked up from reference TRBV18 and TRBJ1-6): NAGVMQNPRHLVRRRGQEARLRCSPMKGHSHVYWYRQLPEEGLKFMVYLQKENIIDESGMPKERFSAEFPKEGPSILRIQQVVRGDSAAYFCASSLDSFDVGSPLHFGNGTRLTVT.